This is a list of T cell receptor beta chains from one sample in a study of T cells in Graves' hyperthyroidism and ophthalmopathy. TCRdb re-analysed the multiplex PCR reads in MiXCR, keeping a single row per CDR3 protein. The table includes around 340,000 distinct CDR3 sequences, approximately 18% detected once. The specimen was blood. Source of these receptors: a woman aged 45 to 65 with Graves' hyperthyroidism. Both conserved end residues are part of each CDR3. The D gene is left open where the match is weak. Only part of the rows carry a size: once, few, many, or a class if the clone is expanded.

D	V	J	size	CDR3	DNA
.	TRBV7-8	TRBJ2-7	many	CASSFRVSYEQYF	TGTGCCAGCAGCTTCAGGGTTTCCTACGAGCAGTACTTC
TRBD1	TRBV7-2	TRBJ1-1	many	CASSSGQGVPEAFF	TGTGCCAGCAGCTCCGGACAGGGCGTACCTGAAGCTTTCTTT
TRBD2	TRBV12-3/TRBV12-4	TRBJ2-3	many	CASSFASGATSTDTQYF	TGTGCCAGCAGTTTCGCTAGCGGGGCTACTTCCACAGATACGCAGTATTTT
.	TRBV2	TRBJ2-3	many	CASSRDQQGTQYF	TGTGCCAGCAGTAGGGACCAACAGGGTACGCAGTATTTT
TRBD1	TRBV2	TRBJ2-2	.	CASSVAGTVNTGELFF	TGTGCCAGCAGTGTCGCCGGGACAGTTAACACCGGGGAGCTGTTTTTT
TRBD2	TRBV4-1	TRBJ2-1	once	CASSQDPWGGKYNEQFF	TGCGCCAGCAGCCAAGATCCCTGGGGGGGAAAATACAATGAGCAGTTCTTC
.	TRBV20-1	TRBJ2-3	many	CSAIVRGASDTQYF	TGCAGTGCGATCGTCAGGGGGGCTTCAGATACGCAGTATTTT
.	TRBV4-1	TRBJ1-2	many	CASSLNRGPSYGYTF	TGCGCCAGCAGCCTAAACCGGGGCCCATCCTATGGCTACACCTTC
.	TRBV18	TRBJ2-3	many	CASSSLNRFTDTQYF	TGTGCCAGCTCATCACTAAACAGGTTTACAGATACGCAGTATTTT
TRBD1	TRBV18	TRBJ2-2	few	CASSPGQANTGELFF	TGTGCCAGCTCGCCAGGACAGGCCAACACCGGGGAGCTGTTTTTT
.	TRBV20-1	TRBJ1-2	few	CSARGRADDGYTF	TGCAGTGCTAGAGGCCGGGCGGATGATGGCTACACCTTC
TRBD2	TRBV5-1	TRBJ2-1	few	CASSSSTSGRREEQFF	TGCGCCAGCAGCTCGTCCACTAGCGGGAGGCGAGAGGAGCAGTTCTTC
.	TRBV11-1	TRBJ2-1	many	CASSLAPDKYNEQFF	TGTGCCAGCAGCTTAGCTCCGGACAAATACAATGAGCAGTTCTTC
TRBD2	TRBV7-2	TRBJ2-2	many	CASSQQPAGGTGELFF	TGTGCCAGCAGCCAACAGCCTGCGGGAGGTACCGGGGAGCTGTTTTTT
TRBD2	TRBV28	TRBJ2-1	.	CASLGLAGVNEQFF	TGTGCCAGTTTGGGACTAGCGGGAGTCAATGAGCAGTTCTTC
.	TRBV24-1	TRBJ1-1	.	CATNDTANTEAFF	TGTGCCACCAATGATACGGCGAACACTGAAGCTTTCTTT
.	TRBV10-3	TRBJ1-1	.	CASRVADTEAFF	TGTGCCAGCAGGGTTGCGGACACTGAAGCTTTCTTT
TRBD1	TRBV9	TRBJ1-2	few	CASSVVSGGQPQDGYTF	TGTGCCAGCAGCGTAGTGTCAGGGGGCCAACCCCAGGATGGCTACACCTTC
TRBD1	TRBV30	TRBJ1-1	.	CAWDRDTEAFF	TGTGCCTGGGACAGGGACACTGAAGCTTTCTTT
TRBD2	TRBV7-6	TRBJ2-3	.	CASSFPLAGGADTQYF	TGTGCCAGCAGCTTCCCACTAGCGGGGGGGGCAGATACGCAGTATTTT
.	TRBV7-3	TRBJ2-1	.	CASSLMGGNNEQFF	TGTGCCAGCAGCTTAATGGGGGGAAACAATGAGCAGTTCTTC
.	TRBV20-1	TRBJ1-1	few	CSASAGGGNTEAFF	TGCAGTGCTAGCGCGGGCGGCGGGAACACTGAAGCTTTCTTT
TRBD2	TRBV2	TRBJ2-1	many	CASRDESGITHNEQFF	TGTGCCAGCAGGGACGAGAGCGGGATTACCCACAATGAGCAGTTCTTC
.	TRBV28	TRBJ1-6	.	CASSFTASSYNSPLHF	TGTGCCAGCAGTTTTACGGCGAGCTCCTATAATTCACCCCTCCACTTT
.	TRBV4-1	TRBJ1-3	few	CASSQERQTSSGNTIYF	TGCGCCAGCAGCCAAGAACGTCAGACGAGCTCTGGAAACACCATATATTTT
.	TRBV2	TRBJ1-2	many	CASRQRFGNGYTF	TGTGCCAGCCGCCAGAGGTTTGGTAATGGCTACACCTTC
.	TRBV20-1	TRBJ2-5	.	CSARDLREQETQYF	TGCAGTGCTAGAGATTTACGAGAGCAAGAGACCCAGTACTTC
.	TRBV11-2	TRBJ2-7	.	CASSLGRASSYEQYF	TGTGCCAGCAGCTTAGGCAGGGCAAGCTCCTACGAGCAGTACTTC
.	TRBV19	TRBJ2-5	few	CASSHTTGRETQYF	TGTGCCAGTAGTCACACGACAGGGAGGGAGACCCAGTACTTC
.	TRBV6-1	TRBJ2-3	.	CASTPGRSTDTQYF	TGTGCCAGCACCCCGGGGAGAAGCACAGATACGCAGTATTTT
TRBD1	TRBV29-1	TRBJ1-3	few	CSVEQGTGGSENTIYF	TGCAGCGTCGAGCAAGGGACAGGGGGAAGTGAAAACACCATATATTTT
.	TRBV2	TRBJ2-1	.	CASRLDHYNEQFF	TGTGCCAGCAGATTGGACCACTACAATGAGCAGTTCTTC
.	TRBV2	TRBJ2-5	few	CASEGGTQYF	TGTGCCAGTGAGGGCGGGACCCAGTACTTC
TRBD1	TRBV20-1	TRBJ2-5	many	CSAFLGQAETQYF	TGCAGTGCCTTTCTTGGACAGGCGGAGACCCAGTACTTC
TRBD2	TRBV20-1	TRBJ2-1	many	CSASGLAGDNEQFF	TGCAGTGCTAGTGGGCTAGCGGGGGACAATGAGCAGTTCTTC
.	TRBV6-1	TRBJ1-3	.	CASRLSPDRYSGNTIYF	TGTGCCAGCAGGCTATCCCCCGACCGATACTCTGGAAACACCATATATTTT
TRBD1	TRBV9	TRBJ2-5	.	CASSVGGGGWETQYF	TGTGCCAGCAGCGTAGGAGGGGGCGGTTGGGAGACCCAGTACTTC
.	TRBV11-2	TRBJ2-5	many	CASSALGSVETQYF	TGTGCCAGCAGCGCCTTGGGGAGCGTAGAGACCCAGTACTTC
TRBD2	TRBV6-1	TRBJ2-3	.	CASRSTSALGTDTQYF	TGTGCCAGCAGATCTACTAGCGCCCTTGGTACAGATACGCAGTATTTT
.	TRBV5-4	TRBJ1-2	.	CASSFYGEPYGYTF	TGTGCCAGCAGCTTTTATGGAGAACCCTATGGCTACACCTTC
TRBD2	TRBV20-1	TRBJ2-3	.	CSAHSGEREKEVGTDTQYF	TGCAGTGCCCACTCAGGGGAGCGGGAGAAAGAGGTGGGCACGGATACGCAGTATTTT
.	TRBV2	TRBJ1-2	many	CASSILGGSNGYTF	TGTGCCAGCAGTATACTGGGGGGTAGTAATGGCTACACCTTC
.	TRBV5-1	TRBJ2-2	.	CASTQDPPGELFF	TGCGCCAGCACCCAGGATCCCCCCGGGGAGCTGTTTTTT
.	TRBV20-1	TRBJ2-7	few	CSVNSGFSYEQYF	TGCAGCGTTAATAGCGGTTTCTCCTACGAGCAGTACTTC
.	TRBV5-1	TRBJ1-2	many	CASSLDTGNYGYTF	TGCGCCAGCAGCTTGGACACAGGGAACTATGGCTACACCTTC
TRBD2	TRBV7-6	TRBJ2-2	few	CASSSRREGFTGELFF	TGTGCCAGCAGCTCCCGACGGGAGGGCTTCACCGGGGAGCTGTTTTTT
.	TRBV7-9	TRBJ1-4	.	CASSHPDTNEKLFF	TGTGCCAGCAGCCACCCCGACACTAATGAAAAACTGTTTTTT
.	TRBV28	TRBJ2-7	many	CASSPRWASGAAGEQYF	TGTGCCAGCAGCCCAAGGTGGGCATCAGGGGCGGCTGGCGAGCAGTACTTC
.	TRBV10-3	TRBJ1-3	few	CAISKNQQADSGNTIYF	TGTGCCATCAGTAAGAACCAACAGGCTGACTCTGGAAACACCATATATTTT